The 5 T cell receptor beta chains below were found in one sample sequenced in a study of a mutant IDH1 vaccine in newly diagnosed glioma. Time point of the sample: week 23, last vaccination. Vaccination used 300 ug of mutant IDH1 20-mer peptide per dose, with topical imiquimod. Antigens of these TCRs are unknown. The protocol was immunoSEQ multiplex PCR, while the TCRdb copy is restricted to in-frame clones and leaves out a portion. The sample contains 75,000 to 80,000 clones, more than 80% of which appear only once. Here the sequenced sample was PBMCs, taken from a glioma patient whose treatment included an IDH1 peptide vaccine. Receptors were obtained from a woman aged 45-65 years with glioma.

The CDR3 is CASSYSRDRGEQYF. The CDR3 DNA is TGTGCCAGCAGTTACTCCAGGGACAGGGGCGAGCAGTACTTC. The chain joins TRBV6-5 to TRBJ2-7; TRBD1 agrees at 10 bases. Germline CDR1 is MNHEY and CDR2 is SVGAGI. The CDR3 has 14 residues. J lost 6 bases, V lost 0 bases, and 2 bases had no gene match.

The chain carries TRBV15 and TRBJ2-4; TRBD2 is a possible D gene (7 bases). The V gene's germline CDR1 is LNHNV and CDR2 YYDKDF (reference sequence). V lost 5 bases, J lost 5 bases, and 19 bases lay in between. The length of the CDR3 is 16 residues. CDR3 sequence reads: CATSFTGGLNQNIQYF. DNA for the CDR3: TGTGCCACCAGCTTCACGGGGGGCCTTAACCAAAACATTCAGTACTTC. Variable domain in full (rest from reference TRBV15 and TRBJ2-4): DAMVIQNPRYQVTQFGKPVTLSCSQTLNHNVMYWYQQKSSQAPKLLFHYYDKDFNNEADTPDNFQSRRPNTSFCFLDIRSPGLGDTAMYLCATSFTGGLNQNIQYFGAGTRLSVL.

The chain carries TRBV5-1 and TRBJ2-2; 9 bases fit TRBD1. The length of the CDR3 is 16 residues. V shed 0 bases and J 2 bases; nucleotides not matched to a gene: 2. Germline loops: CDR1 SGHRS, CDR2 YFSETQ. CDR3 nucleotides: TGCGCCAGCAGCTTGGCGGGACAGGGTAACACCGGGGAGCTGTTTTTT. This gives the protein CASSLAGQGNTGELFF.

This clone was seen only a few times. The chain joins TRBV28 to TRBJ1-2, with D possibly being TRBD1 (5 bases). V dropped 10 bases and J dropped 7 bases, with 16 bases sitting between them. Germline CDR1 MDHEN, CDR2 SYDVKM. The length of the CDR3 is 12 residues. The CDR3 protein is CATLRGPGGYTF. DNA for the CDR3: TGTGCCACGTTACGGGGACCTGGTGGCTACACCTTC.

The chain combines TRBV7-8 with TRBJ2-7; 7 positions agree with TRBD2. J gave up 2 bases and V 2 bases, and 6 bases lay outside the gene matches. Germline lookup yields CDR1 SGHVS and CDR2 FQNEAQ. This CDR3 has 15 amino acids. CDR3 residues: CASSLQLGGTYEQYF. The DNA of the CDR3 is TGTGCCAGCAGCTTACAATTGGGGGGGACCTACGAGCAGTACTTC. Full variable domain (rest looked up from reference TRBV7-8 and TRBJ2-7): GAGVSQSPRYKVAKRGQDVALRCDPISGHVSLFWYQQALGQGPEFLTYFQNEAQLDKSGLPSDRFFAERPEGSVSTLKIQRTQQEDSAVYLCASSLQLGGTYEQYFGPGTRLTVT.